The clone carrying this TCR beta chain was seen more than once but under ten times. The V end was cut by 1 base, the J end by 10 bases, with 7 bases between. The CDR3 is made up of 12 amino acids. TCRdb re-called the 5' RACE reads with MiXCR, one entry per CDR3 protein. The sample shows approximately 250,000 distinct CDR3 sequences, around 17% of them seen only once. The data originate from a study of T-cell memory formation after mild COVID-19. Sequenced material: PBMCs or a T cell subset sorted from them (not recorded which). The TCR comes from a man aged 18-30 years who had mild COVID-19 (a few samples of this study predate the infection). Cell type and time point are not known. The chain employs TRBV12-3 or TRBV12-4 and TRBJ2-2; D unclear. The CDR3 region has the DNA TGTGCCAGCAGTTTAGGTGATATGGAGCTGTTTTTT. It yields the protein CASSLGDMELFF.